What follows is one TCR beta chain and its context. Antigen specificity is unknown. This entry is derived from a study of graft-versus-host responses after intestinal transplantation. Germline assignment: CDR1 SGHAT and CDR2 FQNNGV. Trimming took 3 bases from V and 1 from J, leaving 12 bases between them. CDR3 length: 15 amino acids. Method: immunoSEQ multiplex PCR; TCRdb's copy keeps in-frame clones and lacks some. The data show tens of thousands of clones, 91% seen once. The sequence was collected from a human donor who received an intestinal transplant. The V call is TRBV11-2, the J call TRBJ1-2, with TRBD1 as a possible D gene (6 bases). The sample in question was unstimulated CD4+ T cells sorted from spleen or lymph node cells, obtained before intestinal transplant. As DNA, the CDR3 is TGTGCCAGCAGCTTCGGGACACCGGTTAACTATGGCTACACCTTC. The encoded protein is CASSFGTPVNYGYTF.